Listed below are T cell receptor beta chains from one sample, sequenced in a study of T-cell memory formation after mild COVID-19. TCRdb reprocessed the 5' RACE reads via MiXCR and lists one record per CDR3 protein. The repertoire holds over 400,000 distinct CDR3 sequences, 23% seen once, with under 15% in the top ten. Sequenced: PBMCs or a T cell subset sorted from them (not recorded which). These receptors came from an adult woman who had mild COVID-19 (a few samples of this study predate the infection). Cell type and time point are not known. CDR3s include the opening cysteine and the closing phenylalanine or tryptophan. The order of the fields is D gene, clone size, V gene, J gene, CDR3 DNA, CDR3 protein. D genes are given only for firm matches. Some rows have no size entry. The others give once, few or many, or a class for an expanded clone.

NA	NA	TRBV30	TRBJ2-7	TGTGCCTGGAGTATGGATTCCTACGAGCAGTACTTC	CAWSMDSYEQYF
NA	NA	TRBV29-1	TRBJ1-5	TGCAGCGTTGAAGGCTCGGGTGTGGGTCAGCCCCAGCATTTT	CSVEGSGVGQPQHF
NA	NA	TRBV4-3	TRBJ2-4	TGCGCCAGCAGCCAAGATTTGGGGTGGGCGAACATTCAGTACTTC	CASSQDLGWANIQYF
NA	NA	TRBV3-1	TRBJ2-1	TGTGCCAGCAGCCAAGGGTTTGGGAATGAGCAGTTCTTC	CASSQGFGNEQFF
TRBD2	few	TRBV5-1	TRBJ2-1	TGCGCCAGCAGCAAAGGACTAGCGGGAGGCACTAACGATGAGCAGTTCTTC	CASSKGLAGGTNDEQFF
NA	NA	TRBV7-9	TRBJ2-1	TGTGCCAGCAGCCCTACAGGGCGGCATGAGCAGTTCTTC	CASSPTGRHEQFF
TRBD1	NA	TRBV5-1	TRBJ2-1	TGCGCCAGCAGCGATCGGGACAGACAGTCTACTGAGCAGTTCTTC	CASSDRDRQSTEQFF
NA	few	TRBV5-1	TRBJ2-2	TGCGCCAGCACCCGGGAAGGCGGGGAGCTGTTTTTT	CASTREGGELFF
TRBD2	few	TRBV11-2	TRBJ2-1	TGTGCCAGCAGCTTAACCAACTTGGGACTAGCGGGGGGTTCCTCCGGGAATGAGCAGTTCTTC	CASSLTNLGLAGGSSGNEQFF
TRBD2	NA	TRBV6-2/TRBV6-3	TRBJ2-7	TGTGCCAGCCCTAGGACTAGCGGGAGATCATACGAGCAGTACTTC	CASPRTSGRSYEQYF
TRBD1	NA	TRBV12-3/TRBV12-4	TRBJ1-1	TGTGCCAGCACCCCGGGACAGGTGAACACTGAAGCTTTCTTT	CASTPGQVNTEAFF
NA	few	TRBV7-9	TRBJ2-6	TGTGCCAGCTCTAAGTGGGCAGGGGTTCCCTCTGGGGCCAACGTCCTGACTTTC	CASSKWAGVPSGANVLTF
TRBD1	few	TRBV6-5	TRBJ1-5	TGTGCCAGCAGTGGGACAGGGGAGGGCAATCAGCCCCAGCATTTT	CASSGTGEGNQPQHF
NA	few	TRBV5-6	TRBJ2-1	TGTGCCAGCAGCTTGGGGAGGCAGGGGCGAGGTGAGCAGTTCTTC	CASSLGRQGRGEQFF
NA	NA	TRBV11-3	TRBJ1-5	TGTGCCAGCAGCGCGACAGACAATCAGCCCCAGCATTTT	CASSATDNQPQHF
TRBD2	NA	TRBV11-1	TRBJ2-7	TGTGCCTCCGAAGCCGGGACTAGCGGGAGTAACGAGCAGTACTTC	CASEAGTSGSNEQYF
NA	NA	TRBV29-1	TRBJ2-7	TGCAGCGTTGAGGGCTTCTACGAGCAGTACTTC	CSVEGFYEQYF
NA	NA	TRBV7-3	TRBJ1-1	TGTGCCAGCAGCTTCAATCCGGGGGGTGAAGCTTTCTTT	CASSFNPGGEAFF
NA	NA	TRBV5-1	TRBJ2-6	TGCGCCAGCAGCTCGATCTTAGGGGCTGGGGCCAACGTCCTGACTTTC	CASSSILGAGANVLTF
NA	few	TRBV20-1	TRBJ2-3	TGCAGTGCTAAAACCGGGACCTCTTGGGCAGATACGCAGTATTTT	CSAKTGTSWADTQYF
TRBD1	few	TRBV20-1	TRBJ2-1	TGCAGTGCTAGAGCAACTCGGACAGGAATACCCAACAATGAGCAGTTCTTC	CSARATRTGIPNNEQFF
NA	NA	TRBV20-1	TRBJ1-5	TGCAGTGCTAGCCAGGATAGCAATCAGCCCCAGCATTTT	CSASQDSNQPQHF
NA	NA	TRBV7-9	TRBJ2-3	TGTGCCAGCAGCTTTATAGCGAGAACAGATACGCAGTATTTT	CASSFIARTDTQYF
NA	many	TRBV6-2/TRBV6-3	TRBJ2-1	TGTGCCAGCTTACCCCGGGACTGGTGGAACAATGAGCAGTTCTTC	CASLPRDWWNNEQFF
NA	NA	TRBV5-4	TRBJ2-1	TGTGCCAGCAGCTCAGCGTGGGGGGAGCAGTTCTTC	CASSSAWGEQFF
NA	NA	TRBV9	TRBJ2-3	TGTGCCAGCTCCTCTCAGAGGTCTACAGATACGCAGTATTTT	CASSSQRSTDTQYF
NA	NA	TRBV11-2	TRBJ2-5	TGTGCCAGCAGACATTCGCCGGAAGAGACCCAGTACTTC	CASRHSPEETQYF
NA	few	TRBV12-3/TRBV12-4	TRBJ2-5	TGTGCCAGCAATGGCGCAGGTGAGGGTGAGACCCAGTACTTC	CASNGAGEGETQYF
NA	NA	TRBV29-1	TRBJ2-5	TGCAGCGTTGAAGGATGGCTGGCGGAGACCCAGTACTTC	CSVEGWLAETQYF
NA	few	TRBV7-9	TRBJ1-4	TGTGCCAGCAGCTTAGACGGAAGACGAGAAAAACTGTTTTTT	CASSLDGRREKLFF